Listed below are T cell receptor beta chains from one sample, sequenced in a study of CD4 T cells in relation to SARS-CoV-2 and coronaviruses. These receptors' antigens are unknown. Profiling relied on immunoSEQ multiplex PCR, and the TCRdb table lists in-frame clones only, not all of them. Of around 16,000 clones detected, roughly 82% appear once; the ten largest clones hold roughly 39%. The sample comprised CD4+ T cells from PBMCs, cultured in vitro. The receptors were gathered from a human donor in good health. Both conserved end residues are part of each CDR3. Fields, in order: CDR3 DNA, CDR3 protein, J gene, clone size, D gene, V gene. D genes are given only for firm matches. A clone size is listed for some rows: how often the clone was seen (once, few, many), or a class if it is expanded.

CDR3 DNA: TGTGCCAGCAGTTTTATGGACACTGAAGCTTTCTTT
CDR3 protein: CASSFMDTEAFF
J gene: TRBJ1-1
clone size: -
D gene: -
V gene: TRBV27

CDR3 DNA: TGTGCCACCGGGACGGGAGTTGGGTACAATGAGCAGTTCTTC
CDR3 protein: CATGTGVGYNEQFF
J gene: TRBJ2-1
clone size: -
D gene: -
V gene: TRBV24-1

CDR3 DNA: TGTGCCAGCAGCGTCGGACTAGCTACCTACAATGAGCAGTTCTTC
CDR3 protein: CASSVGLATYNEQFF
J gene: TRBJ2-1
clone size: once
D gene: TRBD2
V gene: TRBV9

CDR3 DNA: TGTGCCAGCAGCCCTCAGGGGAGCGGCGACTATGGCTACACCTTC
CDR3 protein: CASSPQGSGDYGYTF
J gene: TRBJ1-2
clone size: -
D gene: -
V gene: TRBV7-3

CDR3 DNA: TGCAGCTTAAAAAGGGGCTCCGGGAACACTGAAGCTTTCTTT
CDR3 protein: CSLKRGSGNTEAFF
J gene: TRBJ1-1
clone size: once
D gene: -
V gene: TRBV29-1

CDR3 DNA: TGTGCCAGCAGGCCCAATCTAGCGCTTACCATCAATGAGCAGTTCTTC
CDR3 protein: CASRPNLALTINEQFF
J gene: TRBJ2-1
clone size: once
D gene: -
V gene: TRBV28

CDR3 DNA: TGTGCCAGCAGCCCAGGACAGGGGACCACTGAAGCTTTCTTT
CDR3 protein: CASSPGQGTTEAFF
J gene: TRBJ1-1
clone size: -
D gene: TRBD1
V gene: TRBV6-6

CDR3 DNA: TGTGCCTGGAAAGACGCTAAAGCTGAAGCTTTCTTT
CDR3 protein: CAWKDAKAEAFF
J gene: TRBJ1-1
clone size: -
D gene: -
V gene: TRBV30

CDR3 DNA: TGTGCCAGCAGCTCCTCTGGGTACACTGAAGCTTTCTTT
CDR3 protein: CASSSSGYTEAFF
J gene: TRBJ1-1
clone size: -
D gene: -
V gene: TRBV7-9

CDR3 DNA: TGCGCCAGCAGCCCCTTGTCAGGGATAACGGCAGATACGCAGTATTTT
CDR3 protein: CASSPLSGITADTQYF
J gene: TRBJ2-3
clone size: once
D gene: -
V gene: TRBV5-1

CDR3 DNA: TGTGCCAGCAGCTTAGTTGCTAGCGGGAAAACAGATACGCAGTATTTT
CDR3 protein: CASSLVASGKTDTQYF
J gene: TRBJ2-3
clone size: -
D gene: TRBD2
V gene: TRBV7-9

CDR3 DNA: TGTGCCACCCGGGACTTGACCTACGAGCAGTACTTC
CDR3 protein: CATRDLTYEQYF
J gene: TRBJ2-7
clone size: -
D gene: -
V gene: TRBV6-5

CDR3 DNA: TGTGCCAGTAGACTAGACAGGGCTGGGGCCAACGTCCTGACTTTC
CDR3 protein: CASRLDRAGANVLTF
J gene: TRBJ2-6
clone size: -
D gene: TRBD1
V gene: TRBV19

CDR3 DNA: TGTGCCTGGGGGGGTGGGCACCCTGGAAACACCATATATTTT
CDR3 protein: CAWGGGHPGNTIYF
J gene: TRBJ1-3
clone size: once
D gene: -
V gene: TRBV30

CDR3 DNA: TGTGCCAGCAGGGAACACGGTAGTCAGTCCACAGATACGCAGTATTTT
CDR3 protein: CASREHGSQSTDTQYF
J gene: TRBJ2-3
clone size: -
D gene: -
V gene: TRBV6-1

CDR3 DNA: TGTGCCAGCAGTTTGGGACAGCGAAACCAAGAGACCCAGTACTTC
CDR3 protein: CASSLGQRNQETQYF
J gene: TRBJ2-5
clone size: -
D gene: TRBD1
V gene: TRBV6-6

CDR3 DNA: TGTGCCTGGAAGCCTCCCGGAAGGTACACCGGGGAGCTGTTTTTT
CDR3 protein: CAWKPPGRYTGELFF
J gene: TRBJ2-2
clone size: few
D gene: -
V gene: TRBV30